Sequencing of this TCR beta chain was carried out in a study of PD-L1 blockade in urothelial cancer. Study in general: Every 3 weeks, patients received intravenous atezolizumab 1,200 mg, beginning 2014. Each patient had 0 to 3 earlier chemotherapy regimens.

The assay was immunoSEQ multiplex PCR, and TCRdb's table has in-frame clones only and misses some. Here the sample spans about 130,000 clones, about 83% being singletons. The V gene end was trimmed by 6 bases and the J gene end by 8 bases; junction bases not matched to a gene: 12. The CDR3 covers 17 residues. The germline gives CDR1 MNHEY, CDR2 SMNVEV (reference sequence). As to time point: peripheral blood 6 weeks after treatment start. Urothelial carcinoma affected the patients, and it was locally advanced or metastatic. The TCR was taken from a man in his forties or fifties with urothelial cancer. The sample in question was PBMCs, obtained around atezolizumab (anti-PD-L1) treatment. This rearrangement joins TRBV27 to TRBJ2-1, with TRBD2 matching 14 bases. As DNA, the CDR3 is TGTGCCAGCAGAAGACTAGCGGGAGGGCCCGGAGTCGATGAGCAGTTCTTC. Its protein is CASRRLAGGPGVDEQFF.